This T cell receptor (beta chain) was sequenced in a study of blood T cell repertoires in COVID-19. Study as a whole: T cells, B-cell-depleted T cells, or PBMCs supplied cDNA or gDNA.

Germline assignment: CDR1 GTSNPN and CDR2 SVGIG (reference sequence). Trimming pared 8 bases from V and 2 bases from J, leaving 13 bases between. This CDR3 comprises 13 residues. In the authors' methods: Estimation of nucleated cell counts was performed using reference gene primer amplification. The protocol was immunoSEQ multiplex PCR, while the TCRdb copy is restricted to in-frame clones and leaves out a portion. V and J calls and clone size follow that table, whereas D and trimming were derived from the DNA. The top ten hold 1.3% of the sample, which has 370,000 or so clones, around 87% seen once. Enrolled through a virtual design, the participants were between roughly 18 and 90 years of age and came from roughly 22 US areas. Allocation to cohorts depended on clinical history reported by the participants.

Specimen: PBMCs or T cells enriched from blood (not recorded which). The chain has TRBV30 and TRBJ1-3; D call uncertain. The sequence was obtained from a man aged 25 to 40 who had recovered from COVID-19. CDR3 residues: CAAPDFAGNTIYF. CDR3 nucleotide sequence: TGTGCCGCGCCCGACTTCGCTGGAAACACCATATATTTT.